The 14 T cell receptor beta chains below all came from one sample that was sequenced in a study of T cells after somatic rescue of genetic block. TCRdb's table, derived via immunoSEQ multiplex PCR, lists solely in-frame clones and lacks some. The sample gives approximately 100,000 clones, about nine tenths of which show up once; about 1.5% is in the top ten. Sequences were obtained from peripheral blood mononuclear cells (PBMCs). The receptor set was obtained from a woman between 18 and 30 years old.

CDR3 protein: CASSLRTELNTEAFF. CDR3 sequence (DNA): TGCGCCAGCAGCCTCCGGACAGAACTTAACACTGAAGCTTTCTTT. The chain links TRBV5-1 to TRBJ1-1; TRBD1 is a possible D gene (6 bases). Germline assignment: CDR1 SGHRS and CDR2 YFSETQ. This CDR3 contains 15 residues. Trimming took off 4 bases at V and 2 bases at J, with 15 bases between the two ends.

The chain has TRBV28 and TRBJ1-1; D not certain. Trimming cost V 3 bases and J 3 bases, with 5 bases left between them. Germline V gene lookup returns CDR1 MDHEN and CDR2 SYDVKM. The CDR3 is 12 residues long. The CDR3 DNA is TGTGCCAGCAGTTTCCTCTACACTGAAGCTTTCTTT. Its protein product is CASSFLYTEAFF.

V and J are TRBV28 and TRBJ2-7, with 9 bases aligning to TRBD2. Germline values: CDR1 MDHEN, CDR2 SYDVKM. The junction had 7 bases not matched to a gene; V was cut back by 7 bases and J by 0 bases. This CDR3 spans 15 amino acids. The CDR3 coding sequence is TGTGCCAGCATGACTAGCGGATTCTACTCCTACGAGCAGTACTTC. This codes for CASMTSGFYSYEQYF.

This chain connects TRBV5-1 to TRBJ1-5, with TRBD1 matching 7 bases. J gave up 5 bases and V 4 bases, and 3 bases lay outside the gene matches. Germline V CDR1 and CDR2: SGHRS, YFSETQ. CDR3 length: 13 amino acids. CDR3 sequence reads: CASSSDRDQPQHF. The CDR3 DNA is TGCGCCAGCAGCAGCGACAGGGATCAGCCCCAGCATTTT.

The rearrangement uses TRBV6-5 and TRBJ2-7; TRBD1 or TRBD2 may be the D gene (5 bases each). CDR1 is MNHEY, CDR2 SVGAGI, per germline. V lost 8 bases and J 2 bases, leaving 13 bases between the germline ends. The CDR3 runs 13 residues. The CDR3 loop is CASGRDGTYEQYF. CDR3 DNA: TGTGCCAGCGGCCGGGACGGTACCTACGAGCAGTACTTC.

The rearrangement joins TRBV6-4 to TRBJ2-1; 10 nucleotides match TRBD1. Germline CDR1 is MRHNA and CDR2 is SNTAGT. The CDR3 totals 15 residues. The ends lost 4 bases at V and 0 bases at J; junction bases unmatched: 0. The CDR3, as DNA: TGTGCCAGCAGTGGGACAGGGGGCTCCTACAATGAGCAGTTCTTC. Translated: CASSGTGGSYNEQFF.

This sequence joins TRBV19 and TRBJ2-1, with a weak D call TRBD1 (6 bases). The CDR3 is 15 residues long. The V and J ends lost 7 bases and 4 bases respectively, with 17 bases between them. Germline V lookup: CDR1 LNHDA, CDR2 SQIVND (reference sequence). CDR3 residues: CASTGRRTDYNEQFF. In DNA form, the CDR3 reads TGTGCCAGTACCGGGCGGCGGACAGATTACAATGAGCAGTTCTTC.

The genes are TRBV6-6 and TRBJ1-4; D is unresolved. The germline V gene has CDR1 MNHNY and CDR2 SVGAGI (reference sequence). This CDR3 is built from 15 residues. The V end lost 5 bases, the J end lost 0 bases, and 10 bases lay between the germline ends. The CDR3 here is CASSTLLATNEKLFF. DNA for the CDR3: TGTGCCAGCAGTACCCTGCTGGCAACTAATGAAAAACTGTTTTTT.

This clone was seen a single time. The chain carries TRBV21-1 and TRBJ2-1; the table's D call, TRBD2, has no DNA check behind it. TRBV21-1 represents a pseudogene. This CDR3 is built from 18 residues. The CDR3 DNA reads as TGTGCCAGCAGCCCGGGGACTGGCTGCTTATACTCCTACAATGAGCAGTTCTTC. It codes for CASSPGTGCLYSYNEQFF.

V gene TRBV18 combines with J gene TRBJ1-5; a possible D gene is TRBD1 (6 bases). The germline gives CDR1 KGHSH, CDR2 LQKENI. Trimming removed 2 bases from V and 1 base from J, with 9 bases in between. The CDR3 is 15 residues long. CDR3 in amino acids: CASSPIQGSNQPQHF. The DNA of the CDR3 is TGTGCCAGCTCACCAATTCAGGGGAGCAATCAGCCCCAGCATTTT.

The V call is TRBV11-2, the J call TRBJ2-7; D may be TRBD2 (5 bases). Germline V gene lookup returns CDR1 SGHAT and CDR2 FQNNGV. The V gene lost 0 bases and the J gene lost 0 bases, with 9 bases spanning the gap. The CDR3 sequence is 15 residues long. CDR3: CASSLETGSSYEQYF. The CDR3 bases are TGTGCCAGCAGCTTAGAGACGGGGAGCTCCTACGAGCAGTACTTC.

The rearrangement links TRBV19 to TRBJ2-2; 10 positions agree with TRBD2. The CDR3 length is 17 residues. Germline CDR1 and CDR2: LNHDA and SQIVND (reference sequence). V shed 3 bases, J shed 5 bases, and the junction held 9 bases outside the gene matches. Written as DNA, the CDR3 is TGTGCCAGTAGTATGCGTCTAGCGGGAGTTGGGACCGGGGAGCTGTTTTTT. It specifies CASSMRLAGVGTGELFF. Supplemented by reference TRBV19 and TRBJ2-2, the full variable domain reads DGGITQSPKYLFRKEGQNVTLSCEQNLNHDAMYWYRQDPGQGLRLIYYSQIVNDFQKGDIAEGYSVSREKKESFPLTVTSAQKNPTAFYLCASSMRLAGVGTGELFFGEGSRLTVL.

The chain joins TRBV28 to TRBJ1-1; no clear D gene. The CDR3 sequence is 16 residues long. Trimming pared 3 bases from V and 5 bases from J, leaving 19 bases between. Germline V gives CDR1 MDHEN, CDR2 SYDVKM. The CDR3 DNA reads TGTGCCAGCAGTTTTTCCCTTGGATTTGGGGTTACTGAAGCTTTCTTT. Its translation: CASSFSLGFGVTEAFF.

The CDR3 protein is CASSLAWGRYEQYF. The CDR3 nucleotides are TGTGCCAGCAGCTTGGCTTGGGGGCGGTACGAGCAGTACTTC. V and J are TRBV5-6 and TRBJ2-7, with D possibly TRBD1 on 6 matching bases. The CDR3 consists of 14 residues. In germline, CDR1 is SGHDT, CDR2 YYEEEE. Trimming left V 0 bases short and J 4 bases short, with 11 bases between.